Reported below is one TCR beta chain. The antigen is undetermined. The record originates from a study of vaccination effects on CD4 cells after COVID-19. Germline lookup yields CDR1 MGHRA and CDR2 YSYEKL. Trimming shortened V by 1 base and J by 2 bases, and 8 bases separated the two germline ends. This CDR3 is built from 14 residues. It was after 10 days of culture that CD4+ T cells were isolated. Each person got two doses of an mRNA SARS-CoV-2 vaccine, BNT162b2 or mRNA-1273. Clones were read by immunoSEQ multiplex PCR, and TCRdb kept only the in-frame ones, dropping some. The sample includes tens of thousands of clones, 65% to 80% seen only once; the top ten take roughly 2.3%. Whole-study results and caveats: Just 1 of 255 vaccine-induced clones in healthy recipients was cross-reactive.

The chain combines TRBV4-1 with TRBJ2-5; D not resolved. This specimen consisted of CD4+ T cells from PBMCs cultured without peptide, obtained after COVID-19 vaccination. The receptor's source is a human donor who received a COVID-19 vaccine. As DNA, the CDR3 is TGCGCCAGCAGCCAAGTGCAGCTGCAAGAGACCCAGTACTTC. It encodes CASSQVQLQETQYF.